The entry below describes one T cell receptor beta chain. The junction differs from germline at one of its ends, possibly a read error. These data belong to a study of blood T cell repertoires in COVID-19. Study information: Italy, Spain and the United States were the sources of the convalescent and acute COVID-19 samples. T cells, B-cell-depleted T cells, or PBMCs supplied cDNA or gDNA.

Original data processing: The assay estimated nucleated cells by amplifying reference gene primers. The assay was immunoSEQ multiplex PCR, and TCRdb's table has in-frame clones only and misses some. Clonal size and the V and J genes are those of that table, whereas D and trimming came from the DNA. The data show some 100,000 clones, with roughly nine tenths seen just once and 5% to 6.5% held by the top ten. Germline loops: CDR1 SGHAT, CDR2 FQNNGV. CDR3 size: 15 residues. The sequencing input was peripheral blood. The source of this sequence is a woman older than 75 with active COVID-19. V usage is TRBV11-2 and J usage is TRBJ2-7; D is possibly TRBD2 (5 bases). The CDR3 DNA reads as TGTGCCAGCAGCTTAGGGAACCTCCCTGATACCCGGGGATTTTTC. Protein product: CASSLGNLPDTRGFF.